A single sample is the source of the 2 T cell receptor beta chains below, sequenced in a study of identical twins. A single record per CDR3 protein comes from TCRdb applying MiXCR to the 5' RACE reads. The data hold some 500,000 distinct CDR3 sequences, with under 25% observed a single time. The same sample was also used in a study of T cells expressing NK-cell markers.

Input material: CD4+ T cells sorted from blood. These receptors originate from a woman between 18 and 29 years old in good health.

A few counts support this clonotype. This rearrangement joins TRBV6-5 to TRBJ1-1; D gene unclear. V was shortened by 0 bases and J by 1 base, with 6 bases between the two germline ends. The CDR3 extends over 14 amino acids. Germline values: CDR1 MNHEY, CDR2 SVGAGI. CDR3: CASSYSTWNTEAFF. The CDR3 DNA follows: TGTGCCAGCAGTTACTCGACATGGAACACTGAAGCTTTCTTT.

A few counts support this clonotype. The chain joins TRBV12-3 or TRBV12-4 to TRBJ2-1; 9 bases map to TRBD2. This CDR3 is built from 14 residues. Trimming at V came to 7 bases and at J to 3 bases, leaving 4 bases not matched to a gene. CDR3 nucleotide sequence: TGTGCCAGCAACCCGACTAGCGGCTACAATGAGCAGTTCTTC. It codes for CASNPTSGYNEQFF.